The 20 T cell receptor beta chains below come from one sample, sequenced in a study of blood T cells in healthy people across ages. Through a sample-barcoded 5' primer and a J-beta primer mix, a second PCR was run for roughly 6 to 11 cycles. TCRdb reanalysed the 5' RACE reads using MiXCR and keeps one entry per CDR3 protein. The sample includes hundreds of thousands of distinct CDR3 sequences, under 40% of them seen just once. The sample taken for sequencing was blood. The source of these receptors is a man between 18 and 35 years old in good health.

The sample holds a few counts of this clonotype. This sequence joins TRBV10-3 and TRBJ1-4; 8 bases agree with TRBD1. The CDR3 totals 13 residues. V was clipped by 5 bases and J by 8 bases; unmatched bases: 4. Germline V gene sequence: CDR1 ENHRY, CDR2 SYGVKD. CDR3 DNA sequence: TGTGCCATCAGTCCAGGGGGCAGCGAAAAACTGTTTTTT. This codes for CAISPGGSEKLFF.

The chain employs TRBV20-1 and TRBJ2-7; TRBD1 aligns across 11 bases. This CDR3 comprises 15 residues. Germline V CDR1 and CDR2: DFQATT, SNEGSKA (reference sequence). J was trimmed by 7 bases and V by 3 bases; bases with no gene match: 11. The CDR3 nucleotides read TGCAGTGCTAGCGACGGGACAGGGGGTTACAATGAGCAGTACTTC. Protein sequence: CSASDGTGGYNEQYF.

The chain employs TRBV5-1 and TRBJ2-3, with D possibly being TRBD1 or TRBD2 (5 bases each). Germline CDR1 is SGHRS and CDR2 is YFSETQ. This CDR3 is built from 14 residues. V was trimmed by 6 bases and J by 5 bases, leaving 16 bases between them. The CDR3 region is CASTGAGHEDTQYF. The CDR3 DNA sequence: TGCGCCAGCACCGGGGCAGGGCACGAAGATACGCAGTATTTT.

This clonotype has more than one count but fewer than ten. The chain has TRBV7-2 and TRBJ2-7; tentatively, D is TRBD2 (7 bases). Germline V gives CDR1 SGHTA, CDR2 FQGNSA. Deletions cut 1 base from V and 4 bases from J, with 14 bases between. The CDR3 spans 15 residues. Here the CDR3 DNA reads TGTGCCAGCAGCTTAGGGGGGGGGCAAAAATACGAGCAGTACTTC. Translating gives CASSLGGGQKYEQYF.

This clonotype occurred once. The chain has TRBV11-2 and TRBJ2-7; no clear D. CDR3 length: 15 residues. Germline lookup yields CDR1 SGHAT and CDR2 FQNNGV. Trimming removed 3 bases at V and 7 bases at J, with 19 bases between. CDR3 protein: CASSFSQNPGYEQYF. The CDR3 bases are TGTGCCAGCAGCTTTAGCCAAAATCCGGGCTATGAGCAGTACTTC.

This clonotype was observed once. This chain uses TRBV3-1 with TRBJ1-2, with D uncertain. The CDR3 consists of 15 residues. CDR1 is LGHDT and CDR2 is YNNKEL in the germline V gene (reference sequence). Between the trimmed V and J ends, which lost 1 base and 4 bases, there was a span of 13 bases. The CDR3 DNA is TGTGCCAGCAGCCAAGGGGTTGAGGAGTCCTATGGCTACACCTTC. It is translated as CASSQGVEESYGYTF.

At least ten counts were recorded for this clonotype. This sequence joins TRBV20-1 and TRBJ2-5; D tentatively reads TRBD1 or TRBD2 (6 bases each). V was shortened by 7 bases and J by 1 base, with 13 bases between the two germline ends. CDR3 length equals 13 residues. CDR1 is DFQATT, CDR2 SNEGSKA, per germline (reference sequence). The CDR3, as DNA: TGCAGTGTCAGGAGGGACATCCAAGAGACCCAGTACTTC. This translates into CSVRRDIQETQYF.

The chain employs TRBV14 and TRBJ1-4; D gene uncertain. This CDR3 spans 17 amino acids. The germline V gene encodes CDR1 SGHDN and CDR2 FVKESK. Trimming cost V 0 bases and J 4 bases, with 15 bases left between them. CDR3 residues: CASSQESRHPSNEKLFF. DNA of the CDR3: TGTGCCAGCAGCCAAGAGTCCAGGCATCCTAGTAATGAAAAACTGTTTTTT.

The rearrangement joins TRBV2 to TRBJ1-1; D gene ambiguous. This CDR3 comprises 13 residues. CDR1 is SNHLY, CDR2 FYNNEI, per germline. V shed 7 bases and J shed 0 bases, with 9 bases lying between them. This CDR3 reads CASKGDMNTEAFF. In DNA form, the CDR3 reads TGTGCCAGCAAAGGAGATATGAACACTGAAGCTTTCTTT.

V usage is TRBV28 and J usage is TRBJ2-2; 8 nucleotides line up with TRBD2. CDR3 length: 14 amino acids. The V and J ends lost 7 bases and 3 bases, in that order; junction bases with no gene match: 4. In germline, CDR1 is MDHEN, CDR2 SYDVKM. CDR3 residues: CASTTGGDTGELFF. The CDR3 DNA is TGTGCCAGCACCACCGGGGGGGACACCGGGGAGCTGTTTTTT.

This sequence joins TRBV20-1 and TRBJ1-2; 9 bases are shared with TRBD1. Losses at the gene ends were 3 bases for V and 7 bases for J; bases not matched to a gene: 9. Per germline, CDR1 DFQATT and CDR2 SNEGSKA (reference sequence). This CDR3 spans 14 amino acids. The CDR3 sequence is CSASSTGQGVGYTF. The CDR3 coding sequence is TGCAGTGCTAGCTCGACGGGACAGGGTGTTGGCTACACCTTC.

This chain links TRBV11-2 with TRBJ2-7; D not certain. Trimming stripped 5 bases from V and 4 bases from J, with 12 bases between. Germline V lookup: CDR1 SGHAT, CDR2 FQNNGV. The CDR3 covers 13 residues. The CDR3 region is CASSPSHPYEQYF. As DNA, the CDR3 is TGTGCCAGCAGCCCGTCCCACCCATACGAGCAGTACTTC.

V is TRBV7-9 and J is TRBJ1-6; D is undetermined. The CDR3 has 13 amino acids. Trimming left V 5 bases short and J 10 bases short, with 12 bases between. Per the germline V gene, CDR1 is SEHNR and CDR2 is FQNEAQ (reference sequence). The CDR3 spells CASSPNVESPLHF. The CDR3 DNA sequence: TGTGCCAGCAGCCCGAACGTGGAATCACCCCTCCACTTT.

This rearrangement joins TRBV19 to TRBJ2-3; tentatively, D is TRBD1 (5 bases). This CDR3 has 14 amino acids. CDR1 and CDR2 from the germline V gene are LNHDA and SQIVND (reference sequence). V lost 1 base and J 0 bases, leaving 5 bases between the germline ends. This chain's CDR3 is CASSIGGSTDTQYF. The CDR3 DNA follows: TGTGCCAGTAGTATAGGGGGCAGCACAGATACGCAGTATTTT.

The chain carries TRBV9 and TRBJ1-1, with 7 positions matching TRBD1. V lost 0 bases, J lost 8 bases, and 4 bases stayed unmatched. The CDR3 spans 13 residues. Germline CDR1 reads SGDLS; CDR2 reads YYNGEE. The CDR3 loop reads CASSVEGQREAFF. In DNA form, the CDR3 reads TGTGCCAGCAGCGTAGAGGGACAGCGAGAAGCTTTCTTT.

This clonotype was picked up many times. The chain couples TRBV11-2 to TRBJ2-3; D is uncertain. V was clipped by 0 bases and J by 1 base, with 5 bases between them. Germline CDR1 and CDR2: SGHAT and FQNNGV. CDR3 length: 14 residues. CDR3 in amino acids: CASSLEVGTDTQYF. The DNA for the CDR3 is TGTGCCAGCAGCTTAGAGGTTGGCACAGATACGCAGTATTTT.

The chain carries TRBV12-3 or TRBV12-4 and TRBJ1-1, with D perhaps matching TRBD1 (5 bases). Trimming cost V 3 bases and J 1 base, with 12 bases left between them. This CDR3 is 15 amino acids long. The CDR3 here is CASSFFSGGNTEAFF. CDR3 coding DNA: TGTGCCAGCAGTTTTTTCAGCGGGGGGAACACTGAAGCTTTCTTT.

The genes are TRBV6-5 and TRBJ2-1, with a possible D match to TRBD1 (6 bases). The DNA matches TRBJ2-7 better at its end, which makes the J call doubtful. The CDR3 sequence is 15 residues long. CDR1 is MNHEY and CDR2 is SVGAGI in the germline V gene. The CDR3 coding sequence is TGTGCCAGCAGCTACGACAGGTCCCCTTACAATGAGCAGTACTTC. Translating it yields CASSYDRSPYNEQYF.

The chain links TRBV10-3 to TRBJ2-7, with 10 nucleotides matching TRBD2. V dropped 6 bases and J dropped 2; count of bases not matched to a gene: 19. Germline V gene sequence: CDR1 ENHRY, CDR2 SYGVKD. This CDR3 has 19 amino acids. The CDR3 bases are TGTGCCATCAGCGACCCGGGACTAGCGAGGGGCTTAGCCCCCTACGAGCAGTACTTC. Protein sequence: CAISDPGLARGLAPYEQYF.

The chain has TRBV5-1 and TRBJ2-7; D gene unclear. V gave up 4 bases and J gave up 2 bases, with 10 bases separating them. The CDR3 is 13 amino acids. The germline V gene has CDR1 SGHRS and CDR2 YFSETQ. Here the CDR3 reads CASSAPATYEQYF. CDR3 bases: TGCGCCAGCAGCGCCCCAGCTACCTACGAGCAGTACTTC.